This TCR beta chain was sequenced during a study of cytomegalovirus exposure and HLA in healthy donors. Study results and limitations: Across donors, most TCRs were seen rarely, yet some public ones were widespread. Reportedly, diagnosis of cytomegalovirus status by the classifier showed high specificity and sensitivity.

Using immunoSEQ multiplex PCR, the repertoire was profiled, and TCRdb retains in-frame clones only, with some absent. The table includes about 130,000 clones, about nine tenths detected once. Comments on this clone: Its specificity is unknown.

This CDR3 comprises 12 residues. V lost 5 bases, J lost 2 bases, and 6 bases lay in between. Germline assignment: CDR1 LNHNV and CDR2 YYDKDF (reference sequence). The sequence came from a man younger than 45 in good health and CMV-seronegative. The sequencing input was PBMCs. The chain joins TRBV15 to TRBJ1-1; D not certain. The CDR3 reads CATSPPNTEAFF. As DNA, the CDR3 is TGTGCCACCAGCCCTCCCAACACTGAAGCTTTCTTT.